The clone carrying this T cell receptor beta chain was picked up a small number of times. What it binds is unknown. The sample comes from a study of pediatric ulcerative colitis. Study-wide context: Disease was pancolitis in about 7 and left-sided in two, histology-confirmed. The study, taken as a whole, reports: Acute severe colitis showed lower rectal diversity from clonal expansions.

Assay used: immunoSEQ multiplex PCR; TCRdb lists only in-frame clones, some missing. The sample consists of roughly 64,000 clones, approximately 87% of them appearing once. J gave up 4 bases and V 5 bases, and 4 bases lay outside the gene matches. Germline assignment: CDR1 MDHEN and CDR2 SYDVKM. The length of the CDR3 is 13 residues. The sequence was obtained from a boy younger than 18 with severe ulcerative colitis. The chain combines TRBV28 with TRBJ2-5, with 7 bases aligning to TRBD1. The material sequenced was blood. The DNA for the CDR3 is TGTGCCAGCAGTACTCCAGGGGGAGAGACCCAGTACTTC. It yields the protein CASSTPGGETQYF.